This T cell receptor (beta chain) was found in a study of cytomegalovirus exposure and HLA in healthy donors. Points from the study as a whole: In the 130 or so validation repertoires, just under 95% of cluster scores exceeded 0, per a later analysis. Reports described diagnosis of cytomegalovirus status by the classifier as highly specific and sensitive.

Turning to this clone: The antigen remains unidentified.

CDR3 length equals 13 residues. V shed 5 bases and J shed 5 bases, with 10 bases lying between them. Germline assignment: CDR1 MNHEY and CDR2 SVGAGI. Sequenced by immunoSEQ multiplex PCR; TCRdb stores in-frame clones only, minus some. The table shows approximately 200,000 clones, with about 93% occurring only once. This receptor was taken from a woman aged 18-29 years in good health and CMV-seronegative. What was sequenced was PBMCs. The genes are TRBV6-5 and TRBJ1-5, with D unresolved. CDR3 residues: CASSELSDQPQHF. CDR3 nucleotides: TGTGCCAGCAGTGAATTGTCGGATCAGCCCCAGCATTTT.